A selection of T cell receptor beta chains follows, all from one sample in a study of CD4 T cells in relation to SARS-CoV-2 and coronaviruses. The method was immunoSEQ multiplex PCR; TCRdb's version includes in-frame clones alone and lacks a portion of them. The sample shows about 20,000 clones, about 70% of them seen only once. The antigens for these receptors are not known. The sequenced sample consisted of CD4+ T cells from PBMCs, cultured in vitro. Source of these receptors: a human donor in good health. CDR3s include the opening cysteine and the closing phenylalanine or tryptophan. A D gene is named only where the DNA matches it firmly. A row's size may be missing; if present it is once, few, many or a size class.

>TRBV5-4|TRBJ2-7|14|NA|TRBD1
TGTGCCAGCAGCTACTCGGGAGAGGGACAGGTGCAGTACTTC
CASSYSGEGQVQYF
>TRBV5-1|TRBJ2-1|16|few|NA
TGCGCCAGCAGCGGCAGACTAGGCGTTGGTAGGAATGAGCAGTTCTTC
CASSGRLGVGRNEQFF
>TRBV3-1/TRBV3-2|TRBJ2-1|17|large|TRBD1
TGTGCCAGCAGCCAAAGAACAGGGGGAGCAAGCTACAATGAGCAGTTCTTC
CASSQRTGGASYNEQFF
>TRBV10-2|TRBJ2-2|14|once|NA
TGCGCCAGCAACCAAGGGGAATACACCGGGGAGCTGTTTTTT
CASNQGEYTGELFF
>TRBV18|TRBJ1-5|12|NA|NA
TGTGCCAGCTCACCCGGCAATCAGCCCCAGCATTTT
CASSPGNQPQHF
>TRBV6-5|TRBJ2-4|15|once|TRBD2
TGTGCCAGCAGCTCACTAGCGGGGGCGGGGAGGATTCAGTACTTC
CASSSLAGAGRIQYF
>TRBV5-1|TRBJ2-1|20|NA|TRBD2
TGCGCCAGCAGCGTATTTCTTCTAGCGGGGGTTGCCTCCTCCTACAATGAGCAGTTCTTC
CASSVFLLAGVASSYNEQFF
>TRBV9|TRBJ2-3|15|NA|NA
TGTGCCAGCAGCGTAGGGGTCGGAAGCACAGATACGCAGTATTTT
CASSVGVGSTDTQYF
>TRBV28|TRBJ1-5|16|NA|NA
TGTGCCAGCACAGGGCCCTTGGGGGTTAGCAATCAGCCCCAGCATTTT
CASTGPLGVSNQPQHF
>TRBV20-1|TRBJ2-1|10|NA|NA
TGCAGTGCTAGCAGGGCTGAGCAGTTCTTC
CSASRAEQFF
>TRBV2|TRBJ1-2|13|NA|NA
TGTGCCAGCAGATTATTTGGGGTTTATGGCTACACCTTC
CASRLFGVYGYTF
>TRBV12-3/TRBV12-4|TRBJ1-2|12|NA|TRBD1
TGTGCCAGCAGTTCGGGACAGTCTCGCTACACCTTC
CASSSGQSRYTF
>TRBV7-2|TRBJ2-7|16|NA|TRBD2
TGTGCCAGCAGCTTAGGAGCCGGGACTAGTTCCTACGAGCAGTACTTC
CASSLGAGTSSYEQYF
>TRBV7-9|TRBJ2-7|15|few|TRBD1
TGTGCCAGCAGCCCCGGACAGGGTGGGTCCTACGAGCAGTACTTC
CASSPGQGGSYEQYF
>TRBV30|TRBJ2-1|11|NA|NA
TGTGCCTGGAGTGTTGTCAATGAGCAGTTCTTC
CAWSVVNEQFF
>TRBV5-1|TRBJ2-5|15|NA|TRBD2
TGCGCCAGCAGGCCTGTAGCGGGAGTAGAAGAGACCCAGTACTTC
CASRPVAGVEETQYF
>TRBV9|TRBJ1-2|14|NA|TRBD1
TGTGCCAGCAGCGTAGTGTCGGGACAGAATGGCTACACCTTC
CASSVVSGQNGYTF
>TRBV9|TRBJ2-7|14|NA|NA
TGTGCCAGCAGCGTAGGGGATGACACCTACGAGCAGTACTTC
CASSVGDDTYEQYF
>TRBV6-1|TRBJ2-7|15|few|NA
TGTGCCAGCAGTGAATCCCACTTCCCCCAATACGAGCAGTACTTC
CASSESHFPQYEQYF
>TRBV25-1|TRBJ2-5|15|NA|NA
TGTGCCAGCAGTGAATCTCTCGGGGGCGGGGAGACCCAGTACTTC
CASSESLGGGETQYF
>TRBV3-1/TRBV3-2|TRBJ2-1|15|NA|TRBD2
TGTGCCAGCAGCCAAGCCCTAGCGGGAGTTACTGAGCAGTTCTTC
CASSQALAGVTEQFF
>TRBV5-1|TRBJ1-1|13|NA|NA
TGCGCCAGCAGCTTCGGCAAGAACACTGAAGCTTTCTTT
CASSFGKNTEAFF
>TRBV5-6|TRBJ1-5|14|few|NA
TGTGCCAGCAGCTTAACGGGAGGCAATCAGCCCCAGCATTTT
CASSLTGGNQPQHF
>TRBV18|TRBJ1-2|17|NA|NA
TGTGCCAGCTCACCACCGAGAGGGCCGCGAGCTAACTATGGCTACACCTTC
CASSPPRGPRANYGYTF
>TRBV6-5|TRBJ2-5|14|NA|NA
TGTGCCAGCAGTTTACAGGCGACCCACGAGACCCAGTACTTC
CASSLQATHETQYF
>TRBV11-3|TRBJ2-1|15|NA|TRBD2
TGTGCCAGCAGCTTAGGGCTAGCGGGAGGTGGGGAGCAGTTCTTC
CASSLGLAGGGEQFF
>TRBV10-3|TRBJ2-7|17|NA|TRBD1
TGTGCCATCAGTGAGGGACAGGGGTACAACCCCTCCTACGAGCAGTACTTC
CAISEGQGYNPSYEQYF
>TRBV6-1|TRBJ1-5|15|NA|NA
TGTGCCAGCAGTGAGGGAGGGTGGGGCAATCAGCCCCAGCATTTT
CASSEGGWGNQPQHF
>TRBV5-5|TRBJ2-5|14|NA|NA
TGTGCCAGCAGCGGGGGCGCAGCCCAAGAGACCCAGTACTTC
CASSGGAAQETQYF
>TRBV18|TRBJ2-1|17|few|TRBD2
TGTGCCAGCTCACCAAGGACTAGCGGGGGGTCGCACAATGAGCAGTTCTTC
CASSPRTSGGSHNEQFF
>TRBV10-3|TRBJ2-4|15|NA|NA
TGTGCCATCAGTGAGGGGGGGACACGTGGGTACATTCAGTACTTC
CAISEGGTRGYIQYF
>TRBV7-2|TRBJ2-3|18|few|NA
TGTGCCAGCAGCTTTACCCCCTCGGGGCGGGGAACAGGAGATACGCAGTATTTT
CASSFTPSGRGTGDTQYF
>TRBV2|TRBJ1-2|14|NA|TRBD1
TGTGCCAGCAGTGAAGCTGGACAGGGCTATGGCTACACCTTC
CASSEAGQGYGYTF
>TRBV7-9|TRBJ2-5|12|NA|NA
TGTGCCAGCAGCTTCTCCGGGGAGACCCAGTACTTC
CASSFSGETQYF
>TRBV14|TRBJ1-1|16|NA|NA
TGTGCCAGCAGCCAAGCAGGAGGGCGAGGATGGTTCGAAGCTTTCTTT
CASSQAGGRGWFEAFF
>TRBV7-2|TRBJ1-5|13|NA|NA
TGTGCCAGCAGCTTAGCTCCAGACCAGCCCCAGCATTTT
CASSLAPDQPQHF
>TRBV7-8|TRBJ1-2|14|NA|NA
TGTGCCAGCAGCTCCACGGGGGGCGCCTATGGCTACACCTTC
CASSSTGGAYGYTF
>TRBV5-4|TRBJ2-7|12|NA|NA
TGTGCCAGCAGCTTCGCGGGCTTCGAGCAGTACTTC
CASSFAGFEQYF
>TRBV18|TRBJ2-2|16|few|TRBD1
TGTGCCAGCTCAATTGGGACAGACTCGAACACCGGGGAGCTGTTTTTT
CASSIGTDSNTGELFF
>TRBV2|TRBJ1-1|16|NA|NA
TGTGCCAGCAGCCGAATGGGGGGGTTTCTGAACACTGAAGCTTTCTTT
CASSRMGGFLNTEAFF
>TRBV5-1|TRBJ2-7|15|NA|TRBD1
TGCGCCAGCAGCTTGGGGACAGGGGGTGGGTACGAGCAGTACTTC
CASSLGTGGGYEQYF